This T cell receptor beta chain was identified in a study of blood T cells in healthy people across ages. Overall study findings and caveats: A roughly linear fall in TCR beta diversity per million T cells was seen with increasing age.

CDR1 is DFQATT, CDR2 SNEGSKA, per germline (reference sequence). This CDR3 has 15 amino acids. The germline V and J ends were trimmed by 5 bases and 2 bases, with 19 bases remaining between them. The second PCR ran about 7 to 12 cycles with a sample-barcoded 5' primer and J-beta primers. TCRdb re-derived calls from the 5' RACE reads in MiXCR, one entry per CDR3 protein. The profile shows approximately 900,000 distinct CDR3 sequences, under 35% of them singletons. This clonotype was recorded many times. The antigen is not known. This sample was shared with a second study, whose subject was T cells of mothers and their children. That publication notes: Barcodes for each sample and 2-4 random nucleotides were added by the M1S primer used in the second PCR.

The chain employs TRBV20-1 and TRBJ2-7; TRBD2 might be the D (5 bases). The sequencing sample was made of blood. This TCR derives from a woman aged 35 to 49 in good health. In DNA, the CDR3 is TGCAGTGCTCGTCGAGTCGTCGAGGGAACCTACGAGCAGTACTTC. This encodes CSARRVVEGTYEQYF.